These 19 T cell receptor beta chains were all obtained from the same sample, sequenced in a study of blood T cell repertoires in COVID-19. Only in-frame clones appear in the TCRdb table, and some are missing; sequencing was by immunoSEQ multiplex PCR. The sample records 150,000 or so clones, over 70% being singletons. The sample comprised PBMCs or T cells enriched from blood (not recorded which). The receptors stem from a woman in her sixties who had recovered from COVID-19.

V is TRBV9 and J is TRBJ1-3; 8 bases map to TRBD1. The CDR3 spans 16 residues. Trimming at V came to 3 bases and at J to 1 base, leaving 6 bases not matched to a gene. Germline CDR1 reads SGDLS; CDR2 reads YYNGEE. CDR3 coding DNA: TGTGCCAGCAGCGCTTTCAGGGGGCTGTCTGGAAACACCATATATTTT. Protein: CASSAFRGLSGNTIYF.

The V and J genes are TRBV19 and TRBJ1-2; no definite D call. This CDR3 is 13 amino acids long. The V end lost 4 bases, the J end lost 8 bases, and 14 bases lay between the germline ends. Germline CDR1 reads LNHDA; CDR2 reads SQIVND (reference sequence). The CDR3 bases are TGTGCCAGTAGTAGAGACACCCCTAGAGGCTACACCTTC. Translation gives CASSRDTPRGYTF.

The count of this clone is one. The chain uses TRBV28 and TRBJ2-1; 14 nucleotides agree with TRBD2. Germline loops: CDR1 MDHEN, CDR2 SYDVKM. Unmatched junction bases numbered 6, after V lost 1 base and J lost 7 bases. The CDR3 is 17 residues long. The CDR3 here is CASSLFAGTSGRNEQFF. CDR3 nucleotide sequence: TGTGCCAGCAGTTTATTTGCAGGGACTAGCGGGAGAAATGAGCAGTTCTTC.

V and J are TRBV5-1 and TRBJ2-7, with 10 positions matching TRBD1. Germline assignment: CDR1 SGHRS and CDR2 YFSETQ. This CDR3 spans 17 amino acids. Trimming took 1 base from V and 6 from J; bases not matched to a gene: 13. The DNA of the CDR3 is TGCGCCAGCAGCTTGTCTATGGCGGGGACAGGGGCGGGCGAGCAGTACTTC. Protein product: CASSLSMAGTGAGEQYF.

The chain recombines TRBV7-2 with TRBJ1-2; D gene unclear. There are 13 residues in the CDR3. Germline V gene lookup returns CDR1 SGHTA and CDR2 FQGNSA. V lost 1 base, J lost 7 bases, and 10 bases lay in between. The CDR3 is CASSLGLDFGYTF. DNA for the CDR3: TGTGCCAGCAGCTTAGGCTTAGATTTTGGCTACACCTTC.

The chain carries TRBV6-2 or TRBV6-3 and TRBJ2-7; D is perhaps TRBD2 (6 bases). This CDR3 has 16 residues. V shed 2 bases and J shed 6 bases, with 20 bases lying between them. Germline values: CDR1 MNHEY, CDR2 SVGEGT. CDR3 loop: CASSYVPGTLGGEQYF. In DNA form, the CDR3 reads TGTGCCAGCAGTTACGTCCCCGGGACTCTCGGTGGCGAGCAGTACTTC.

The chain combines TRBV11-2 with TRBJ2-2; 7 positions match TRBD2. The CDR3 spans 15 residues. The V gene's germline CDR1 is SGHAT and CDR2 FQNNGV. V was pared by 1 base and J by 7 bases, with 6 bases of the junction left unmatched. In nucleotides, the CDR3 is TGTGCCAGCAGCTTAGTACGGGGGAGGGTCGGGGAGCTGTTTTTT. It codes for CASSLVRGRVGELFF.

This chain links TRBV15 with TRBJ2-2; 8 positions match TRBD1. Germline CDR1 reads LNHNV; CDR2 reads YYDKDF (reference sequence). Germline trimming cut 4 bases from V and 7 bases from J; bases unmatched to any gene: 8. CDR3 length equals 15 residues. The CDR3 DNA follows: TGTGCCACCAGCACCTCTAGACAGGGGCGCGGGGAGCTGTTTTTT. Its translation: CATSTSRQGRGELFF.

A single count supports this clone. The genes are TRBV6-5 and TRBJ2-5, with 8 bases identical to TRBD2. The CDR3 is 15 residues long. With V trimmed by 0 bases and J by 7 bases, 7 bases remained unmatched. Germline CDR1 and CDR2: MNHEY and SVGAGI. As DNA, the CDR3 is TGTGCCAGCAGTTACTCACCGGGGGGGCTCGGGACCCAGTACTTC. This sequence encodes CASSYSPGGLGTQYF.

This chain uses TRBV7-9 with TRBJ2-2, with 8 bases matching TRBD2. V trimming: 6 bases; J trimming: 9 bases; junction bases outside the gene matches: 9. This CDR3 has 14 amino acids. Germline V CDR1 and CDR2: SEHNR, FQNEAQ (reference sequence). The CDR3 here is CASSPYRGGRELFF. CDR3 bases: TGTGCCAGCAGTCCCTACCGGGGGGGCCGGGAGCTGTTTTTT. Drawing the rest from reference TRBV7-9 and TRBJ2-2, the complete variable domain is DTGVSQNPRHKITKRGQNVTFRCDPISEHNRLYWYRQTLGQGPEFLTYFQNEAQLEKSRLLSDRFSAERPKGSFSTLEIQRTEQGDSAMYLCASSPYRGGRELFFGEGSRLTVL.

V and J are TRBV18 and TRBJ2-3, with a weak D call TRBD2 (5 bases). This CDR3 region has 14 residues. CDR1 is KGHSH and CDR2 is LQKENI in the germline V gene. Trimming pared 5 bases from V and 4 bases from J, leaving 13 bases between. CDR3 DNA sequence: TGTGCCAGCTCATTTGACTATCAGCCAGATACGCAGTATTTT. Translating gives CASSFDYQPDTQYF.

The chain carries TRBV7-9 and TRBJ1-1, with D possibly TRBD1 on 5 matching bases. V gave up 5 bases and J gave up 4 bases, with 8 bases separating them. The CDR3 is made up of 12 amino acids. CDR1 is SEHNR and CDR2 is FQNEAQ in the germline V gene (reference sequence). Here the CDR3 reads CASSQGVTEAFF. In nucleotides, the CDR3 is TGTGCCAGCAGCCAAGGGGTCACTGAAGCTTTCTTT.

The chain uses TRBV19 and TRBJ1-1, with TRBD1 as a possible D gene (5 bases). The germline V and J ends were trimmed by 6 bases and 2 bases, with 16 bases remaining between them. Germline values: CDR1 LNHDA, CDR2 SQIVND (reference sequence). The CDR3 runs to 15 residues. The CDR3 DNA follows: TGTGCCAGTAGCTGGAGGGGAGGGATTAACACTGAAGCTTTCTTT. Translated: CASSWRGGINTEAFF.

This chain uses TRBV7-2 with TRBJ2-1, with TRBD2 as a possible D gene (6 bases). The CDR3 runs to 15 residues. CDR1 is SGHTA, CDR2 FQGNSA, per germline. Trimming removed 5 bases at V and 4 bases at J, with 15 bases between. The CDR3 DNA reads TGTGCCAGCAGCCACCGGGACTTGGGGTACAATGAGCAGTTCTTC. Translation gives CASSHRDLGYNEQFF.

The chain has TRBV27 and TRBJ2-1, with 10 bases matching TRBD2. Germline V lookup: CDR1 MNHEY, CDR2 SMNVEV (reference sequence). J gave up 5 bases and V 2 bases, and 6 bases lay outside the gene matches. The CDR3 has 16 residues. In DNA, the CDR3 is TGTGCCAGCAGTTTAAGGTTAGCGGGGGGTAACAATGAGCAGTTCTTC. Its translation is CASSLRLAGGNNEQFF.

This chain joins TRBV11-3 and TRBJ2-7; a possible D gene is TRBD2 (5 bases). The germline V gene has CDR1 SGHNT and CDR2 YENEEA. Trimming removed 5 bases from V and 6 bases from J, with 11 bases in between. This CDR3 has 12 amino acids. The CDR3 DNA sequence: TGTGCCAGCAGCCCGGGAATAGGCGAGCAGTACTTC. Its translation is CASSPGIGEQYF. Filled out from reference TRBV11-3 and TRBJ2-7, the complete variable domain reads EAGVVQSPRYKIIEKKQPVAFWCNPISGHNTLYWYLQNLGQGPELLIRYENEEAVDDSQLPKDRFSAERLKGVDSTLKIQPAELGDSAVYLCASSPGIGEQYFGPGTRLTVT.

This clone was observed a few times. The chain uses TRBV5-1 and TRBJ1-2, with D tentatively TRBD1 (6 bases). Per germline, CDR1 SGHRS and CDR2 YFSETQ. The ends were cut back, 3 bases at V and 3 bases at J, with 9 bases in the middle. The CDR3 consists of 13 residues. The CDR3 here is CASSSGTHYGYTF. Written as DNA, the CDR3 is TGCGCCAGCAGCTCCGGGACACACTATGGCTACACCTTC.

V usage is TRBV7-2 and J usage is TRBJ1-2; 7 bases align to TRBD1. The V and J ends lost 5 bases and 6 bases, in that order; junction bases with no gene match: 12. CDR3 length: 15 residues. CDR1 SGHTA and CDR2 FQGNSA come from the germline V gene. The CDR3 loop is CASSPRGQAHDGYTF. The CDR3 DNA follows: TGTGCCAGCAGCCCAAGGGGGCAGGCTCATGATGGCTACACCTTC. Complete variable domain (other parts from reference TRBV7-2 and TRBJ1-2): GAGVSQSPSNKVTEKGKDVELRCDPISGHTALYWYRQSLGQGLEFLIYFQGNSAPDKSGLPSDRFSAERTGGSVSTLTIQRTQQEDSAVYLCASSPRGQAHDGYTFGSGTRLTVV.

The rearrangement links TRBV7-9 to TRBJ1-4; D remains ambiguous. The CDR3 is made up of 16 amino acids. Germline V lookup: CDR1 SEHNR, CDR2 FQNEAQ (reference sequence). V was shortened by 1 base and J by 4 bases, with 13 bases between the two germline ends. The CDR3 protein is CASSLGGLLDNEKLFF. CDR3 coding DNA: TGTGCCAGCAGCTTAGGAGGCTTACTTGATAATGAAAAACTGTTTTTT.